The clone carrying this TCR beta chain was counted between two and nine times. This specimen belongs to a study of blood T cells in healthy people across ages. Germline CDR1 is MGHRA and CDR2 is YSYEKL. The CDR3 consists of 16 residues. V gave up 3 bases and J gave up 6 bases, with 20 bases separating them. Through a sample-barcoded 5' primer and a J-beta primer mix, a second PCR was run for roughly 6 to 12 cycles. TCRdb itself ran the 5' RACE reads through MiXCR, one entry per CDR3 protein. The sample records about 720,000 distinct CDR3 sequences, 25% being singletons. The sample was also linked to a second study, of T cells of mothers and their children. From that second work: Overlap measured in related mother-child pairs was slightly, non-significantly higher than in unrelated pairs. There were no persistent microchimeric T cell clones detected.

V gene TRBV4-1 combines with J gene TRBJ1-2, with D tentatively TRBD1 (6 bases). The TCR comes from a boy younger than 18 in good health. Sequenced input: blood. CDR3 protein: CASSHEPGVGLDGYTF. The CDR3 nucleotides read TGCGCCAGCAGCCATGAACCAGGGGTAGGTTTGGATGGCTACACCTTC.